Presented here are 9 T cell receptor beta chains from one specimen sequenced in a study of shared clonotypes between healthy human individuals. Assay used: immunoSEQ multiplex PCR; TCRdb lists only in-frame clones, some missing. The sample yields millions of clones, 80% to 95% seen once. The sample comprised naive CD4+ T cells from PBMCs. Subset: CD45RA+ positively selected. These receptors were taken from a man between 18 and 35 years old in good health. Some clones in this sample may be carry-over from other donors' samples.

The J gene is TRBJ2-7, the V gene TRBV28, with D perhaps matching TRBD1 or TRBD2 (5 bases each). This CDR3 has 16 amino acids. The V gene lost 3 bases and the J gene lost 0 bases, with 15 bases spanning the gap. CDR1 and CDR2 from the germline V gene are MDHEN and SYDVKM. The CDR3 loop reads CASSFLFGGPSYEQYF. CDR3 bases: TGTGCCAGCAGTTTCCTCTTTGGGGGTCCCTCCTACGAGCAGTACTTC.

The rearrangement uses TRBV28 and TRBJ2-7; possibly TRBD2 for D (6 bases). Germline loops: CDR1 MDHEN, CDR2 SYDVKM. This CDR3 contains 15 residues. Trimming removed 7 bases at V and 3 bases at J, with 19 bases between. The CDR3 protein is CASNHPRGISYEQYF. CDR3 DNA: TGTGCCAGCAATCACCCACGGGGGATCAGCTACGAGCAGTACTTC.

The chain combines TRBV7-6 with TRBJ2-2; D perhaps matches TRBD1 (6 bases). From germline, CDR1 is SGHVS and CDR2 FNYEAQ. This CDR3 contains 17 residues. Trimming took off 5 bases at V and 4 bases at J, with 20 bases between the two ends. The CDR3 reads CASSPRGDGVVTGELFF. The CDR3 DNA reads as TGTGCCAGCAGCCCCAGGGGAGACGGGGTCGTCACCGGGGAGCTGTTTTTT.

This clone showed up just once. This chain links TRBV11-1 with TRBJ1-2; D unresolved. CDR3 length equals 13 residues. Germline CDR1 is SGHAT and CDR2 is FQDESV (reference sequence). The V end was cut by 3 bases, the J end by 4 bases, with 9 bases between. This chain's CDR3 is CASSFAGSYGYTF. CDR3 coding DNA: TGTGCCAGCAGCTTCGCGGGATCCTATGGCTACACCTTC.

V usage is TRBV9 and J usage is TRBJ2-1; D is possibly TRBD1 or TRBD2 (5 bases each). The CDR3 length is 15 residues. The germline V gene has CDR1 SGDLS and CDR2 YYNGEE. V was pared by 0 bases and J by 10 bases, with 17 bases between. CDR3 nucleotide sequence: TGTGCCAGCAGCGTAGAGGGGAGATCCCCCCACGAGCAGTTCTTC. Protein product: CASSVEGRSPHEQFF.

This rearrangement joins TRBV5-5 to TRBJ1-3; D gene unclear. The CDR3 runs to 16 residues. Looked up from germline, CDR1 is SGHKS and CDR2 is YYEKEE (reference sequence). The V gene lost 7 bases and the J gene lost 0 bases, with 17 bases spanning the gap. The chain's CDR3 is CASDLDGRPSGNTIYF. The CDR3 bases are TGTGCCAGCGACCTTGATGGGCGCCCCTCTGGAAACACCATATATTTT.

J is TRBJ2-5 and V is TRBV20-1, with D unclear. This CDR3 contains 11 residues. Trimming left V 2 bases short and J 5 bases short, with 6 bases between. Germline V gene data show CDR1 as DFQATT and CDR2 as SNEGSKA (reference sequence). For the CDR3, the DNA is TGCAGTGCTAGAAAGGAGGAGACCCAGTACTTC. This translates into CSARKEETQYF.

The V and J genes are TRBV27 and TRBJ2-7; 11 bases line up with TRBD2. The trim removed 6 bases at V and 2 bases at J, leaving 9 bases unmatched. CDR3 length equals 16 residues. The germline gives CDR1 MNHEY, CDR2 SMNVEV (reference sequence). CDR3 sequence reads: CASRPSGLAVAYEQYF. In DNA, the CDR3 is TGTGCCAGCAGACCGTCGGGACTAGCGGTAGCCTACGAGCAGTACTTC.

The V gene is TRBV7-9, the J gene TRBJ2-1; D unresolved. The V end lost 8 bases, the J end lost 3 bases, and 14 bases lay between the germline ends. The CDR3 consists of 14 residues. CDR1 and CDR2 (germline): SEHNR, FQNEAQ (reference sequence). The CDR3 DNA is TGTGCCAGCTCCCCCGGCGCGGTCTACAATGAGCAGTTCTTC. Translation: CASSPGAVYNEQFF.